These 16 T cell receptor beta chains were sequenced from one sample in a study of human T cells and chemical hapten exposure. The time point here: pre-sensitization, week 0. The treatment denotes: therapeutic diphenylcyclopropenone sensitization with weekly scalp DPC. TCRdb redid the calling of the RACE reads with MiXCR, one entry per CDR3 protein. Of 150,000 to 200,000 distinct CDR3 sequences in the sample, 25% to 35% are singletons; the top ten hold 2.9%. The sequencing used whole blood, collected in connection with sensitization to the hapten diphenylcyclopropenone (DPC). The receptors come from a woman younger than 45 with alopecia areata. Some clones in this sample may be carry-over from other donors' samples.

The CDR3 loop is CASSFQSFTNTEAFF. DNA for the CDR3: TGCGCCAGCAGCTTCCAATCCTTCACGAACACTGAAGCTTTCTTT. The chain carries TRBV5-1 and TRBJ1-1, with unresolved D. The germline V and J ends were trimmed by 2 bases and 1 base, with 12 bases remaining between them. This CDR3 has 15 amino acids. The V gene's germline CDR1 is SGHRS and CDR2 YFSETQ.

The CDR3 DNA reads as TGTGCCAGCAGGGATTGGGACTCCCAGTGGACGCAGTATTTT. It specifies CASRDWDSQWTQYF. This chain links TRBV6-5 with TRBJ2-3; possibly TRBD2 for D (6 bases). The CDR3 extends over 14 amino acids. CDR1 is MNHEY, CDR2 SVGAGI, per germline. V lost 6 bases, J lost 9 bases, and 19 bases lay in between.

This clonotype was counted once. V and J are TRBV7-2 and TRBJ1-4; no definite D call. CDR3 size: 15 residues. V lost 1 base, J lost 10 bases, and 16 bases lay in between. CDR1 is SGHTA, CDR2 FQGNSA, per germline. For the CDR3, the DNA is TGTGCCAGCAGCTTAGTGACCGGGGATGCGGTAAAACTGTTTTTT. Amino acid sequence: CASSLVTGDAVKLFF.

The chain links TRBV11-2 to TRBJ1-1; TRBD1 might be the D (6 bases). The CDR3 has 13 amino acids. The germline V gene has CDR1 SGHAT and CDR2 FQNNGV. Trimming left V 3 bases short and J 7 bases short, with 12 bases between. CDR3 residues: CASSFTGRVEAFF. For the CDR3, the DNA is TGTGCCAGCAGCTTTACAGGGCGCGTTGAAGCTTTCTTT.

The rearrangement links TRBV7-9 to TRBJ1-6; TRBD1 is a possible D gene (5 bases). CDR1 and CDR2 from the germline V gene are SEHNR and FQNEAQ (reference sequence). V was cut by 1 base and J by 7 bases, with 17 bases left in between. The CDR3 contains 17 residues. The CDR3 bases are TGTGCCAGCAGCTTAGTGGGGGGAGCTCAGAAGAATTCACCCCTCCACTTT. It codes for CASSLVGGAQKNSPLHF.

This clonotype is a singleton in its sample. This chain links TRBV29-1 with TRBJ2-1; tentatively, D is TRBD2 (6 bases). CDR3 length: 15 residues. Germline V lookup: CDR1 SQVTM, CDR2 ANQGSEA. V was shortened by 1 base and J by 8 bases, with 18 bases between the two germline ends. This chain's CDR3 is CSVEGAGPLRDEQFF. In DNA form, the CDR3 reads TGCAGCGTTGAAGGGGCGGGACCCCTTAGGGATGAGCAGTTCTTC.

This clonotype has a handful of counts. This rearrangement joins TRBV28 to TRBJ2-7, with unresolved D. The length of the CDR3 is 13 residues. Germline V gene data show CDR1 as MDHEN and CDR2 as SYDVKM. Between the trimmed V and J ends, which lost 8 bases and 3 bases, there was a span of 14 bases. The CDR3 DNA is TGTGCCAGCGGTGAACAGATGGACTACGAGCAGTACTTC. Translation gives CASGEQMDYEQYF.

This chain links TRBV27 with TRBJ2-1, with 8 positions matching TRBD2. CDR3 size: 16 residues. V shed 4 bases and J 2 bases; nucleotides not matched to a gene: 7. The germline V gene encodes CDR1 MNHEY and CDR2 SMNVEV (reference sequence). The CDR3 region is CASSWSGGSPYNEQFF. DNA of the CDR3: TGTGCCAGCAGTTGGTCGGGAGGGTCCCCCTACAATGAGCAGTTCTTC.

CDR3 amino acids: CSASRGTDTGELFF. CDR3 bases: TGCAGTGCTTCCCGGGGGACTGACACCGGGGAGCTGTTTTTT. The rearrangement uses TRBV20-1 and TRBJ2-2, with a possible D match to TRBD2 (6 bases). This CDR3 spans 14 amino acids. Deletions cut 5 bases from V and 3 bases from J, with 13 bases between. Per the germline V gene, CDR1 is DFQATT and CDR2 is SNEGSKA (reference sequence).

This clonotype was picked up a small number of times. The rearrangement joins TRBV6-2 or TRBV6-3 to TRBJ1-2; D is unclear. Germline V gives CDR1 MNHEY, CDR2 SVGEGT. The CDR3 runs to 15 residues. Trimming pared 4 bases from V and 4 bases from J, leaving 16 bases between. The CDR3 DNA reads TGTGCCAGCAGTTTGGCCGCCGCCCTAGGCTATGGCTACACCTTC. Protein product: CASSLAAALGYGYTF.

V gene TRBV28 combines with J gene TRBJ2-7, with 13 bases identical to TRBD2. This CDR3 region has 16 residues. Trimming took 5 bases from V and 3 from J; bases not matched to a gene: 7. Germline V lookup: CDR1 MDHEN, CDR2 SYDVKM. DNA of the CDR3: TGTGCCAGCAGTCCACAGACTAGCGGGAGGCTCTACGAGCAGTACTTC. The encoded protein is CASSPQTSGRLYEQYF.

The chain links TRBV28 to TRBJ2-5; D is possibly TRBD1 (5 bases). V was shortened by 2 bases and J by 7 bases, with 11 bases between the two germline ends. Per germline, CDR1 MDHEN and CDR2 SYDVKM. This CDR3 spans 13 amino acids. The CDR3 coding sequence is TGTGCCAGCAGTTTAAGCTCGCAGGGGACCCAGTACTTC. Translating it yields CASSLSSQGTQYF.

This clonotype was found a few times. CDR3 residues: CASSLEAGATDTQYF. In nucleotides, the CDR3 is TGTGCCAGCAGCTTGGAGGCAGGGGCCACAGATACGCAGTATTTT. This chain uses TRBV5-6 with TRBJ2-3, with D perhaps matching TRBD1 (6 bases). Trimming stripped 0 bases from V and 2 bases from J, with 10 bases between. This CDR3 region has 15 residues. Germline CDR1 SGHDT, CDR2 YYEEEE. Looking up the rest from reference TRBV5-6 and TRBJ2-3 gives the full variable domain: DAGVTQSPTHLIKTRGQQVTLRCSPKSGHDTVSWYQQALGQGPQFIFQYYEEEERQRGNFPDRFSGHQFPNYSSELNVNALLLGDSALYLCASSLEAGATDTQYFGPGTRLTVL.

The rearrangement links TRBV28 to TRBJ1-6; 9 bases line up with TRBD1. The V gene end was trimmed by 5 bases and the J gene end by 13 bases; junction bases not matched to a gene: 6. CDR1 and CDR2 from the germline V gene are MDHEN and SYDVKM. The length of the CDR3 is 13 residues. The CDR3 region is CASSLQGAGPLHF. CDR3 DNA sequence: TGTGCCAGCAGTCTACAGGGGGCGGGTCCCCTCCACTTT.

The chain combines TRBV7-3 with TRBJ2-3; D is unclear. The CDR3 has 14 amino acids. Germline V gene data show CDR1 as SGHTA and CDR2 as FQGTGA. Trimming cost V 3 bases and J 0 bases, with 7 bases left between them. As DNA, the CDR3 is TGTGCCAGCAGCTTCCAAGCGAGCACAGATACGCAGTATTTT. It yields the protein CASSFQASTDTQYF.

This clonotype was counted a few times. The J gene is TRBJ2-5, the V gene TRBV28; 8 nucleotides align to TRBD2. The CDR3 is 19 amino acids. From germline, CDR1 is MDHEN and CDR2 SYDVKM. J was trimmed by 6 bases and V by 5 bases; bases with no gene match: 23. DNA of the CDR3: TGTGCCAGCAGTCGTCCGCCCCCCGCGGGAGGAGTGGTTCGCAAGACCCAGTACTTC. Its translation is CASSRPPPAGGVVRKTQYF.